These T cell receptor beta chains were read from a single sample in a study of T-cell reconstitution after alpha-beta-depleted transplantation in children. In TCRdb, the PCR reads were re-called with MiXCR into one record per CDR3 protein. Counted here are roughly 100,000 distinct CDR3 sequences, under 7% occurring once; the ten biggest clones make up 6.1%. The sample here was PBMCs, mostly from graft donor cells, taken 60 days after TCRalphabeta/CD19-depleted stem cell transplant. The receptors shown here come from a female patient aged 2-15 years who had a stem cell transplant for Fanconi anemia, so the T cells may come from the graft donor. The CDR3 runs from the conserved cysteine through the conserved F or W. The D gene is left open where the match is weak. Clone size, where shown, is once, few, many, or a class for clones that have expanded.

abundance	v_gene	j_gene	d_gene	CDR3aa	CDR3nt
many	TRBV2	TRBJ1-5	TRBD1	CASSGTGGNQPQHF	TGTGCCAGCAGCGGGACAGGGGGAAATCAGCCCCAGCATTTT
few	TRBV6-2/TRBV6-3	TRBJ1-5	TRBD1	CASSSGQGVSQPQHF	TGTGCCAGCAGTTCCGGACAGGGGGTTAGTCAGCCCCAGCATTTT
many	TRBV19	TRBJ2-1	NA	CASSPLPGLGYNEQFF	TGTGCCAGTAGTCCCCTCCCGGGACTTGGATACAATGAGCAGTTCTTC
few	TRBV11-2	TRBJ2-1	NA	CASSPLDIEQFF	TGTGCCAGCAGCCCCCTGGATATTGAGCAGTTCTTC
NA	TRBV2	TRBJ1-1	NA	CASSGLVGVNTEAFF	TGTGCCAGCAGTGGGTTGGTGGGTGTGAACACTGAAGCTTTCTTT
NA	TRBV7-8	TRBJ2-1	NA	CASSVIEGLYNEQFF	TGTGCCAGCAGTGTTATTGAAGGCCTCTACAATGAGCAGTTCTTC
many	TRBV18	TRBJ2-5	TRBD1	CASSPLEGTWANRGAEETQYF	TGTGCCAGCTCACCACTTGAAGGGACGTGGGCCAACAGGGGAGCCGAAGAGACCCAGTACTTC
many	TRBV5-1	TRBJ2-2	NA	CASSFGFSGELFF	TGCGCCAGCAGCTTTGGTTTTTCCGGGGAGCTGTTTTTT
NA	TRBV5-1	TRBJ2-5	NA	CASSFAPGETQYF	TGCGCCAGCAGCTTTGCGCCTGGCGAGACCCAGTACTTC
many	TRBV9	TRBJ1-1	NA	CASSPVGGGAEAFF	TGTGCCAGCAGCCCTGTAGGTGGAGGGGCTGAAGCTTTCTTT
NA	TRBV5-1	TRBJ2-7	NA	CASSYGTSLTYEQYF	TGCGCCAGCAGCTATGGGACATCACTCACCTACGAGCAGTACTTC
NA	TRBV5-1	TRBJ2-7	NA	CASSLRTPYEQYF	TGCGCCAGCAGCTTGAGGACCCCTTACGAGCAGTACTTC
many	TRBV5-1	TRBJ2-7	NA	CASSLGGSTHNEQYF	TGCGCCAGCAGCTTAGGGGGTTCGACCCATAACGAGCAGTACTTC
NA	TRBV20-1	TRBJ1-4	NA	CSASIGAANEKLFF	TGCAGTGCTAGTATCGGTGCGGCTAATGAAAAACTGTTTTTT
many	TRBV6-2/TRBV6-3	TRBJ2-3	TRBD1	CASSYWDRARTDTQYF	TGTGCCAGCAGTTACTGGGACAGGGCACGCACAGATACGCAGTATTTT
many	TRBV28	TRBJ2-1	TRBD2	CASSPALAGVSNEQFF	TGTGCCAGCAGTCCCGCACTAGCGGGAGTATCCAATGAGCAGTTCTTC
many	TRBV12-3/TRBV12-4	TRBJ2-2	TRBD2	CASSQRLAGNTGELFF	TGTGCCAGCAGCCAAAGACTAGCGGGAAACACCGGGGAGCTGTTTTTT
NA	TRBV28	TRBJ2-1	TRBD2	CASSIGLAGGPGYNEQFF	TGTGCCAGCAGTATCGGACTAGCGGGAGGGCCGGGTTACAATGAGCAGTTCTTC
many	TRBV9	TRBJ2-2	NA	CASSVEVAPLLNTGELFF	TGTGCCAGCAGCGTAGAGGTAGCCCCCCTTTTGAACACCGGGGAGCTGTTTTTT
many	TRBV7-8	TRBJ2-3	NA	CASSQTATDTQYF	TGTGCCAGCAGCCAGACAGCCACAGATACGCAGTATTTT